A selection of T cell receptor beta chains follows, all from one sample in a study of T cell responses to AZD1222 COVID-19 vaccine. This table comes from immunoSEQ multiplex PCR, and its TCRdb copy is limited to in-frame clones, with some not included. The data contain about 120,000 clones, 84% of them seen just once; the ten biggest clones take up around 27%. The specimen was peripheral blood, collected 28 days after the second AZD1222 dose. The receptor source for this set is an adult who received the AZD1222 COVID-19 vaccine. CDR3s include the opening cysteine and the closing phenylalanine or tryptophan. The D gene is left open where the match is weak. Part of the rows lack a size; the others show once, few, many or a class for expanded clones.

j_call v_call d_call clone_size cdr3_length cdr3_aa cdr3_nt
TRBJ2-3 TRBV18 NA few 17 CASSPKQVGPSTDTQYF TGTGCCAGCTCACCAAAACAGGTGGGACCTAGCACAGATACGCAGTATTTT
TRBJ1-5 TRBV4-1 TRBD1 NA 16 CASSQGPGTGVQPQHF TGCGCCAGCAGCCAAGGACCAGGGACAGGGGTTCAGCCCCAGCATTTT
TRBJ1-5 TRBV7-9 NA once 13 CASSLGSPGTQHF TGTGCCAGCAGCTTGGGTAGCCCCGGGACCCAGCATTTT
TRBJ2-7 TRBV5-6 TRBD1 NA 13 CASSWDRTYEQYF TGTGCCAGCAGCTGGGACAGGACCTACGAGCAGTACTTC
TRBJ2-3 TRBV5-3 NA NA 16 CARSLADSLSTDTQYF TGTGCCAGAAGCTTGGCCGATTCACTTAGCACAGATACGCAGTATTTT
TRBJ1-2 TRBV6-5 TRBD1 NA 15 CASSFYGTGAYGYTF TGTGCCAGCAGTTTTTACGGGACAGGGGCCTATGGCTACACCTTC
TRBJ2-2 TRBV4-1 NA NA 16 CASSQEVGLGTGELFF TGCGCCAGCAGCCAAGAGGTGGGGCTGGGCACCGGGGAGCTGTTTTTT
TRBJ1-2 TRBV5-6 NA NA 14 CASSLRTVNYGYTF TGTGCCAGCAGCTTGAGGACAGTTAACTATGGCTACACCTTC
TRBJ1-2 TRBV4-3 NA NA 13 CASSQVDGSGYTF TGCGCCAGCAGCCAGGTCGACGGTTCGGGCTACACCTTC
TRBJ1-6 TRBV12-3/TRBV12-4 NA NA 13 CASSLGGDSPLHF TGTGCCAGCAGTTTAGGTGGGGATTCACCCCTCCACTTT
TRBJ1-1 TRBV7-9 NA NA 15 CASSQGRVANTEAFF TGTGCCAGCAGCCAGGGACGCGTTGCGAACACTGAAGCTTTCTTT